These T cell receptor beta chains were read from a single sample in a study of T cell responses to AZD1222 COVID-19 vaccine. Assay used: immunoSEQ multiplex PCR; TCRdb lists only in-frame clones, some missing. This sample has tens of thousands of clones; roughly 90% occur once, and the top ten carry 9.5% to 13%. The input for sequencing was peripheral blood, taken 28 days after the second AZD1222 dose. The receptors derive from an adult who received the AZD1222 COVID-19 vaccine. CDR3s leave out the opening cysteine and the closing phenylalanine or tryptophan. A D gene is named only where the DNA matches it firmly. Rows may omit the clone size; those that give it use once, few, many or a size class.

j_call	d_call	v_call	clone_size	cdr3_aa
TRBJ2-7	NA	TRBV5-6	once	ASSGVGRDEQY
TRBJ2-5	NA	TRBV3-1/TRBV3-2	NA	ASSLIPGLTDQETQY
TRBJ1-1	NA	TRBV2	NA	ASRLEGAGTEAF
TRBJ2-1	NA	TRBV27	NA	ASSLSGTTNNEQF
TRBJ2-5	NA	TRBV6-5	NA	ASSYDSDQY
TRBJ2-1	NA	TRBV5-4	medium-sized	ASSLGSRRRGEQF
TRBJ1-6	NA	TRBV3-1/TRBV3-2	NA	ASSQRLGAADNSPLH
TRBJ1-2	NA	TRBV6-5	NA	ASSSPGGPNYGYT
TRBJ1-5	NA	TRBV6-1	NA	ASSEVGEQPQH
TRBJ1-4	NA	TRBV10-3	NA	AISESAAGEKLF
TRBJ1-5	TRBD1	TRBV7-8	once	ASSSLDRGYNQPQH
TRBJ1-3	NA	TRBV12-3/TRBV12-4	once	ASIQGSGNTIY
TRBJ1-1	NA	TRBV7-2	NA	ASSVQQGTTEAF
TRBJ1-5	NA	TRBV11-1	many	ASSLGGVRDQPQH
TRBJ2-1	NA	TRBV15	once	ATSLRRTELGQF